This TCR beta chain was documented in a study of response to subunit inactivated influenza vaccine. Findings of the study overall: Few additional T cells are recruited per seasonal influenza vaccination, authors suggested.

This CDR3 comprises 16 residues. Germline CDR1 SGHTA, CDR2 FQGNSA. With V trimmed by 2 bases and J by 9 bases, 8 bases remained unmatched. TCRdb redid the calling of the RT-PCR reads with MiXCR, one entry per CDR3 protein. The top ten hold over 10% of the sample, which has about 500,000 distinct CDR3 sequences, over 10% seen once. About this clonotype itself: The antigen is not known.

This rearrangement joins TRBV7-2 to TRBJ2-4; 12 bases line up with TRBD2. The sequence was collected from a man aged 45 to 65 who received an inactivated influenza vaccine. The sequencing here drew on PBMCs from blood, taken more than 35 days after vaccination. The CDR3 here is CASSLSSGLAGTIQYF. In DNA, the CDR3 is TGTGCCAGCAGCTTATCCTCCGGACTAGCGGGGACCATTCAGTACTTC.